Each of the 10 T cell receptor beta chains below was sequenced from the same sample in a study of CDR3 diversity in severe acne. TCRdb analysed the PCR reads with MiXCR anew, one entry per CDR3 protein. The repertoire includes fewer than 90,000 distinct CDR3 sequences, around 53% of them detected once, and roughly an eighth sits in the top ten. Sequencing input: blood. The receptors come from a male donor in good health, without acne.

As concerns this clonotype: The DNA is left out, because the CDR3 cannot be placed on it with certainty; the CDR3 is given as TCRdb lists it. The rearrangement uses TRBV24-1 and TRBJ2-2; the table calls TRBD2, which could not be checked here. Germline-derived CDR1 and CDR2 are KGHDR and SFDVKD. Ends included, the CDR3 has 24 residues. The CDR3 protein is CATSGSGSSSYEQYFGPGTRELFF.

Regarding this clonotype: The junction departs from the called germline gene at one end, perhaps through a read error. The rearrangement uses TRBV6-1 and TRBJ1-4, with D perhaps matching TRBD1 (5 bases). CDR1 is MNHNS, CDR2 SASEGT, per germline. This CDR3 has 8 residues. CDR3 amino acids: CASSLGDF. The CDR3, as DNA: TGTGCCAGCAGCTTAGGGGATTTT.

As DNA, the CDR3 is TGTGCCACCAGTGAGGACAGGGCCTACAATGAGCAGTTCTTC. Its translation is CATSEDRAYNEQFF. V usage is TRBV24-1 and J usage is TRBJ2-1; 8 bases are a match to TRBD1. Germline V gene sequence: CDR1 KGHDR, CDR2 SFDVKD. This CDR3 has 14 residues. V shed 4 bases and J 2 bases; nucleotides not matched to a gene: 0.

The table lists this clonotype with many counts. V gene TRBV4-1 combines with J gene TRBJ2-2; 12 bases are a match to TRBD2. The CDR3 covers 16 residues. The germline CDR1 and CDR2 sequences are MGHRA and YSYEKL. J gave up 3 bases and V 3 bases, and 2 bases lay outside the gene matches. CDR3 bases: TGCGCCAGCAGCCAGACTAGCGGGAGCGACACCGGGGAGCTGTTTTTT. Translation: CASSQTSGSDTGELFF.

A word on this clonotype: Because the CDR3 is missing its conserved closing phenylalanine or tryptophan, this is likely a read error. The DNA is left out, because the CDR3 cannot be placed on it with certainty; the CDR3 is given as TCRdb lists it. The rearrangement links TRBV4-1 to TRBJ2-5; the table's D call, TRBD2, was not checked against the DNA. Germline values: CDR1 MGHRA, CDR2 YSYEKL. The CDR3 sequence runs 8 residues, both termini included. Here the CDR3 reads CASTPQAA.

The J gene is TRBJ2-7, the V gene TRBV20-1, with 7 bases fitting TRBD2. CDR3 length: 15 residues. Germline V CDR1 and CDR2: DFQATT, SNEGSKA (reference sequence). V lost 0 bases, J lost 5 bases, and 10 bases stayed unmatched. In DNA form, the CDR3 reads TGCAGTGCTAGAGAGACGGGGGGACTTAGGGACGAGCAGTACTTC. This translates into CSARETGGLRDEQYF.

The J gene is TRBJ2-5, the V gene TRBV7-9; D not resolved. The DNA matches TRBJ2-1 better at its end, which makes the J call doubtful. The CDR3 runs 13 residues. From germline, CDR1 is SEHNR and CDR2 FQNEAQ (reference sequence). This CDR3 reads CASTPPAFNEQFF. The CDR3 coding sequence is TGTGCCAGCACTCCCCCAGCCTTCAATGAGCAGTTCTTC.

Concerning this clonotype: The junction and the germline gene differ at one end; a read error may be behind it. The V call is TRBV5-6, the J call TRBJ2-2, with TRBD2 identical over 10 bases. The CDR3 totals 16 residues. The V gene's germline CDR1 is SGHDT and CDR2 YYEEEE. CDR3 in amino acids: CASSQISGRSNNEQFF. CDR3 in DNA: TGTGCCAGCAGCCAGATTAGCGGGAGGTCAAACAATGAGCAGTTTTTT.

The genes are TRBV6-6 and TRBJ2-2; D is uncertain. Trimming removed 0 bases from V and 8 bases from J, with 10 bases in between. The CDR3 covers 14 residues. Germline CDR1 and CDR2: MNHNY and SVGAGI (reference sequence). CDR3 loop: CASSYSGDSGELFF. The CDR3 DNA sequence: TGTGCCAGCAGTTACTCTGGTGACTCTGGGGAGCTGTTTTTT.

V and J are TRBV5-1 and TRBJ1-5; weak D call: TRBD1 (5 bases). Germline V lookup: CDR1 SGHRS, CDR2 YFSETQ. The CDR3 totals 15 residues. Trimming shortened V by 6 bases and J by 7 bases, and 20 bases separated the two germline ends. CDR3 DNA sequence: TGCGCCAGCACCACCGGGACGGGGTTCAGGCAGCCCCAGCATTTT. Translating it yields CASTTGTGFRQPQHF.